The clone carrying this TCR beta chain was found once. The sample comes from a study of blood T cell repertoires in COVID-19. Study background: Samples taken during acute and convalescent COVID-19 were collected in the United States, Italy and Spain. PBMCs, B-cell-depleted T cells, or T cells were the source of the cDNA or gDNA that made up the material.

V dropped 4 bases and J dropped 0 bases, with 11 bases sitting between them. The CDR3 has 15 residues. Germline V gives CDR1 SNHLY, CDR2 FYNNEI. TCRdb's copy holds only in-frame clones and misses some; the assay was immunoSEQ multiplex PCR. The sample has 150,000 to 200,000 clones; roughly four fifths are singletons. This receptor was obtained from an older woman with COVID-19, enrolled during active disease. What was sequenced was peripheral blood. V and J are TRBV2 and TRBJ2-3; TRBD1 might be the D (6 bases). CDR3 region: CASSARTASTDTQYF. The CDR3 DNA follows: TGTGCCAGCAGTGCAAGGACAGCTAGCACAGATACGCAGTATTTT. Using reference TRBV2 and TRBJ2-3 for the parts outside the CDR3, the full variable domain is EPEVTQTPSHQVTQMGQEVILRCVPISNHLYFYWYRQILGQKVEFLVSFYNNEISEKSEIFDDQFSVERPDGSNFTLKIRSTKLEDSAMYFCASSARTASTDTQYFGPGTRLTVL.